These 5 T cell receptor beta chains share one sample of origin, sequenced in a study of blood T cells in healthy people across ages. A sample-barcoded 5' primer and a J-beta primer mix were used in a second PCR of about 7 to 12 cycles. Via MiXCR, TCRdb re-called the 5' RACE reads, giving one row per CDR3 protein. The sample holds 850,000 to 1,000,000 distinct CDR3 sequences; just over 50% are singletons and the top ten take 20% to 25%. The sequencing input was blood. The receptors derive from a woman aged 60 to 75 in good health.

This chain uses TRBV20-1 with TRBJ2-7; 13 positions agree with TRBD2. CDR1 and CDR2 from the germline V gene are DFQATT and SNEGSKA (reference sequence). The trim removed 5 bases at V and 7 bases at J, leaving 14 bases unmatched. The CDR3 covers 16 residues. CDR3 protein: CSADGETSGRPGEQYF. The DNA for the CDR3 is TGCAGTGCTGATGGGGAGACTAGCGGGAGGCCTGGAGAGCAGTACTTC.

V is TRBV20-1 and J is TRBJ2-5; a possible D gene is TRBD2 (5 bases). The CDR3 totals 13 residues. Trimming shortened V by 1 base and J by 5 bases, and 11 bases separated the two germline ends. CDR1 and CDR2 (germline): DFQATT, SNEGSKA (reference sequence). DNA for the CDR3: TGCAGTGCTAGAGCGAGGCGAGGGGAGACCCAGTACTTC. Its translation is CSARARRGETQYF.

The chain has TRBV27 and TRBJ2-3; 7 positions agree with TRBD2. Germline lookup yields CDR1 MNHEY and CDR2 SMNVEV (reference sequence). The CDR3 is 17 residues long. Germline trimming cut 2 bases from V and 1 base from J; bases unmatched to any gene: 9. Written as DNA, the CDR3 is TGTGCCAGCAGTTTAGTTCCCCTCGCGGGAGGCACAGATACGCAGTATTTT. This gives the protein CASSLVPLAGGTDTQYF.

The V gene is TRBV20-1, the J gene TRBJ2-7, with D maybe TRBD1 (6 bases). Germline V gene data show CDR1 as DFQATT and CDR2 as SNEGSKA (reference sequence). The length of the CDR3 is 14 residues. Trimming left V 2 bases short and J 2 bases short, with 13 bases between. CDR3 residues: CSARSGDQPYEQYF. Written as DNA, the CDR3 is TGCAGTGCTAGATCAGGGGACCAACCCTACGAGCAGTACTTC.

V and J are TRBV11-2 and TRBJ2-2, with 10 nucleotides matching TRBD2. The length of the CDR3 is 16 residues. Germline CDR1 reads SGHAT; CDR2 reads FQNNGV. V lost 3 bases and J lost 8; bases outside the gene matches: 9. The CDR3 sequence is CASSFMGTSVLGELFF. The CDR3 coding sequence is TGTGCCAGCAGCTTTATGGGGACTAGCGTCCTTGGGGAGCTGTTTTTT.